This TCR beta chain was observed in a study of cytomegalovirus exposure and HLA in healthy donors. Study as a whole: The same platform was used for the 120 validation repertoires and the 650 to 800 first-cohort repertoires, a later analysis reported. Whole-study findings and limits: Reportedly, cytomegalovirus status was diagnosed with high sensitivity and specificity. A list of 150 or so TCR beta chains associated with cytomegalovirus was given.

J gave up 6 bases and V 2 bases, and 6 bases lay outside the gene matches. CDR3 size: 15 residues. Germline CDR1 is MNHEY and CDR2 is SMNVEV (reference sequence). In the case of this clone: The antigen is undetermined.

Clones were read by immunoSEQ multiplex PCR, and TCRdb kept only the in-frame ones, dropping some. Here the sample spans 180,000 or so clones, about 86% being singletons. The V gene is TRBV27, the J gene TRBJ1-2; 10 bases map to TRBD1. The sample was PBMCs. The clonotype was recovered from a woman in her thirties in good health and CMV-seronegative. CDR3 in DNA: TGTGCCAGCAGTTTAGCGGGACAGGGGAGACATGGCTACACCTTC. Its translation: CASSLAGQGRHGYTF.